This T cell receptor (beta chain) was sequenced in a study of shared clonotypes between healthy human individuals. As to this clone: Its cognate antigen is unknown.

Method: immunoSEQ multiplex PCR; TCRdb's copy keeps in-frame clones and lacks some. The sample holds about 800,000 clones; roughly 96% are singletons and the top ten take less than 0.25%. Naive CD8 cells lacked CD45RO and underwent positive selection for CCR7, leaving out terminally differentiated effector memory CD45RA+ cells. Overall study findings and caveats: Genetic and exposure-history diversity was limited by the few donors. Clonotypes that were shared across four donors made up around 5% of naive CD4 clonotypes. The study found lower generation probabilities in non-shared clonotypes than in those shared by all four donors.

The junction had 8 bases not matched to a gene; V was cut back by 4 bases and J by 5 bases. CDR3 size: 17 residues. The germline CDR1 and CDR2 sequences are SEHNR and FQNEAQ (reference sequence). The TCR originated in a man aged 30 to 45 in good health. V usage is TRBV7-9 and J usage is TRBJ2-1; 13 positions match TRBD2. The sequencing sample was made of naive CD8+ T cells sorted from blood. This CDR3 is CASSSALLAGGNNEQFF. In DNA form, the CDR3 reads TGTGCCAGCAGCTCCGCTCTACTAGCGGGAGGGAACAATGAGCAGTTCTTC.